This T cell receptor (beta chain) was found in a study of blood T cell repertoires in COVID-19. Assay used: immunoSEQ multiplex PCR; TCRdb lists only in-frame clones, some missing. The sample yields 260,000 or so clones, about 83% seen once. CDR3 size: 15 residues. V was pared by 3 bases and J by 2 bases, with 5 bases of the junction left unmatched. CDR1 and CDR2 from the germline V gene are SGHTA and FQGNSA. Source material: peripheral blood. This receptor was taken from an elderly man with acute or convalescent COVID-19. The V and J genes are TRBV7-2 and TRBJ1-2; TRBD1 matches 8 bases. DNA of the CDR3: TGTGCCAGCAGCTTCCAACAGGGGGGGAACTATGGCTACACCTTC. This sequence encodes CASSFQQGGNYGYTF.